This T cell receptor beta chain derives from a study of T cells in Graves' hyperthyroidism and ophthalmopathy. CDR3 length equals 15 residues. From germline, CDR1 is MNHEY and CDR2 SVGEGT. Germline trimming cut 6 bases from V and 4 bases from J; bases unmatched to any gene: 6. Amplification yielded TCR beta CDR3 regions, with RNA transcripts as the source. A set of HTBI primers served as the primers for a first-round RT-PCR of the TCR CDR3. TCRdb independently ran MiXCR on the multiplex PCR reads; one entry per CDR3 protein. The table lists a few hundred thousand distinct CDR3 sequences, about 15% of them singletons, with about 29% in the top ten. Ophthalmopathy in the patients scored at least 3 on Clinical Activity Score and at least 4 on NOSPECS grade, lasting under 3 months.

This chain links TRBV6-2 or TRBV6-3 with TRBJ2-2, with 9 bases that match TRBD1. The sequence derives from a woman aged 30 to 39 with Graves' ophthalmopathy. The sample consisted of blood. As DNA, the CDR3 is TGTGCCAGCAGCGGACAGGGGTTAGGCACCGGGGAGCTGTTTTTT. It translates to CASSGQGLGTGELFF.